The rows below give T cell receptor beta chains drawn from one sample of a study of OX40 agonist ivuxolimab in advanced cancers. The data were produced by immunoSEQ multiplex PCR, yet TCRdb's version contains in-frame clones alone and is incomplete. The sample lists 20,000 to 25,000 clones, about 83% seen once, with about 18% in the top ten. Sequencing used CD4+ or CD8+ T cells sorted from blood, obtained in a trial of the OX40 agonist ivuxolimab. Source of these receptors: an adult with an advanced solid tumor such as melanoma, head and neck, liver or kidney cancer. Each CDR3 is given with its conserved first and last residue. The order of the fields is CDR3 DNA, CDR3 protein, clone size, V gene, D gene, J gene. A D gene is named only where the DNA matches it firmly. Size is stated for part of the rows, as once, few or many counts, or as a class when the clone is expanded.

CDR3 DNA: TGTGCCAGCAGCCGACAGGGGGTCCCGAAGCAGTACTTC
CDR3 protein: CASSRQGVPKQYF
clone size: NA
V gene: TRBV7-8
D gene: TRBD1
J gene: TRBJ2-7

CDR3 DNA: TGTGCCAGCAACCCGGGACAGGGACTGGATCAGCCCCAGCATTTT
CDR3 protein: CASNPGQGLDQPQHF
clone size: NA
V gene: TRBV2
D gene: TRBD1
J gene: TRBJ1-5

CDR3 DNA: TGTGCCAGCAGTTCTTGGCCATACTACGAGCAGTACTTC
CDR3 protein: CASSSWPYYEQYF
clone size: NA
V gene: TRBV14
D gene: NA
J gene: TRBJ2-7

CDR3 DNA: TGTGCCAGCAGCTCCCGGGACCGCCCTACGCAGTATTTT
CDR3 protein: CASSSRDRPTQYF
clone size: NA
V gene: TRBV7-9
D gene: NA
J gene: TRBJ2-3

CDR3 DNA: TGTGCCAGCAGTTTGGGTCTAGCGGGGGCTCCAGAGACCCAGTACTTC
CDR3 protein: CASSLGLAGAPETQYF
clone size: NA
V gene: TRBV2
D gene: TRBD2
J gene: TRBJ2-5

CDR3 DNA: TGTGCCACTTCGGGGGGCGCCTACGAGCAGTACTTC
CDR3 protein: CATSGGAYEQYF
clone size: few
V gene: TRBV6-1
D gene: NA
J gene: TRBJ2-7

CDR3 DNA: TGTGCCAGCAGTCCCAGGACAGGGTCCCAAGAGACCCAGTACTTC
CDR3 protein: CASSPRTGSQETQYF
clone size: once
V gene: TRBV6-6
D gene: TRBD1
J gene: TRBJ2-5

CDR3 DNA: TGTGCCAGCAGTGCCTCAGGGGGAAACACTGAAGCTTTCTTT
CDR3 protein: CASSASGGNTEAFF
clone size: NA
V gene: TRBV25-1
D gene: TRBD1
J gene: TRBJ1-1

CDR3 DNA: TGTGCCAGTAGATGGGGGAGGAACACCGGGGAGCTGTTTTTT
CDR3 protein: CASRWGRNTGELFF
clone size: NA
V gene: TRBV19
D gene: NA
J gene: TRBJ2-2

CDR3 DNA: TGTGCCAGCAGTGCGGGCCTGGGGACAGGGGAGACCCAGTACTTC
CDR3 protein: CASSAGLGTGETQYF
clone size: NA
V gene: TRBV6-1
D gene: TRBD1
J gene: TRBJ2-5